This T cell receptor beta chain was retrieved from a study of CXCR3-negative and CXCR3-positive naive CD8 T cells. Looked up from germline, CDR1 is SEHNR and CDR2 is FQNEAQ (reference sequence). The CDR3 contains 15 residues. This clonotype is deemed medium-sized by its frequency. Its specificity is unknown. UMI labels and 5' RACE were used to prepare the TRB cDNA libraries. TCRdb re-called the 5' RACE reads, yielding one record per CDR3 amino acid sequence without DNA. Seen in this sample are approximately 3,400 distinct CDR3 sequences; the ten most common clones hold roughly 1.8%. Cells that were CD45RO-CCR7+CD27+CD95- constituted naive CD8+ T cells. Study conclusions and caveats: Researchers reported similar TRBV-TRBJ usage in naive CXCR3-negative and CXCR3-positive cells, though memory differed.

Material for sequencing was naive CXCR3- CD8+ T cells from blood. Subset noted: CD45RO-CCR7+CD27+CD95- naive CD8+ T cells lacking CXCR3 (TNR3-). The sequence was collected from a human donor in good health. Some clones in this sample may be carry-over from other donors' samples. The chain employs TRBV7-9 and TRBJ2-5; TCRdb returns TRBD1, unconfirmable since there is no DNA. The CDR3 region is CASSEGPQGRETQYF.